Below, 2 T cell receptor beta chains from the same sample are listed, as sequenced in a study of T cell responses to AZD1222 COVID-19 vaccine. Data came from immunoSEQ multiplex PCR; TCRdb stores just in-frame clones and leaves some out. The sample records 150,000 to 200,000 clones, around 95% being singletons. The source material was peripheral blood, sampled on day 0 of AZD1222 vaccination. These receptors were taken from an adult in good health.

This clone showed up just a few times. This rearrangement joins TRBV9 to TRBJ1-3; D might be TRBD1 (5 bases). This CDR3 has 15 amino acids. Deletions cut 0 bases from V and 10 bases from J, with 17 bases between. Germline lookup yields CDR1 SGDLS and CDR2 YYNGEE. CDR3 nucleotide sequence: TGTGCCAGCAGCGTAGAAAGGGCCCAGGGTGGGACCATATATTTT. Translated: CASSVERAQGGTIYF.

This chain joins TRBV4-1 and TRBJ1-5; D is possibly TRBD1 (6 bases). Germline V gene lookup returns CDR1 MGHRA and CDR2 YSYEKL. Trimming left V 5 bases short and J 0 bases short, with 26 bases between. The CDR3 extends over 20 amino acids. The CDR3 coding sequence is TGCGCCAGCAGCTCTCACCCGGGAGGGGGAGTTGGTAATAGCAATCAGCCCCAGCATTTT. This codes for CASSSHPGGGVGNSNQPQHF.